These 2 T cell receptor beta chains originate from one sample sequenced in a study of shared clonotypes between healthy human individuals. It was CD45RO-negative cells, positively selected for CCR7, that made up naive CD8 cells, with terminally differentiated effector memory CD45RA+ cells excluded. Produced via immunoSEQ multiplex PCR; TCRdb's table is partial and in-frame only. The data hold 1.5 million to 2.5 million clones, with just under 95% observed a single time. Material: naive CD8+ T cells sorted from blood. Receptor source: a man aged 18 to 35 in good health.

The CDR3 reads CASSTRQGIAYNSPLHF. CDR3 coding DNA: TGTGCCAGCAGCACCCGACAGGGGATCGCCTATAATTCACCCCTCCACTTT. The J gene is TRBJ1-6, the V gene TRBV7-9, with TRBD1 matching over 8 bases. CDR3 length: 17 amino acids. Looked up from germline, CDR1 is SEHNR and CDR2 is FQNEAQ (reference sequence). V lost 5 bases and J lost 2; bases outside the gene matches: 8.

The chain employs TRBV27 and TRBJ2-2, with D maybe TRBD1 (5 bases). V dropped 2 bases and J dropped 0 bases, with 16 bases sitting between them. The CDR3 is 18 residues long. CDR1 is MNHEY, CDR2 SMNVEV, per germline (reference sequence). In DNA, the CDR3 is TGTGCCAGCAGTTTAGCCGTGGGGCCAGGGCCGAACACCGGGGAGCTGTTTTTT. Its translation is CASSLAVGPGPNTGELFF.